This paragraph covers one TCR beta chain sequence. This record comes from a study of blood T cell repertoires in COVID-19. The CDR3 loop spans 14 amino acids. CDR1 is MNHEY and CDR2 is SVGEGT in the germline V gene. Losses at the gene ends were 4 bases for V and 6 bases for J; bases not matched to a gene: 6. Authors' analysis steps: Reference gene primer amplification gave estimated nucleated cell counts. Assay used: immunoSEQ multiplex PCR; TCRdb lists only in-frame clones, some missing. D and trimming were read from the DNA, whereas the V and J calls and clone size are those reported in that table. In the table there are under 60,000 clones, about 80% of which are singletons.

The chain employs TRBV6-2 or TRBV6-3 and TRBJ1-2, with 9 bases lining up with TRBD1. The receptor comes from a man between 60 and 75 years old with acute or convalescent COVID-19. Sample: peripheral blood. CDR3 in DNA: TGTGCCAGCAGTTGGGCGACAGGGGGAAATGGCTACACCTTC. As protein: CASSWATGGNGYTF.